This T cell receptor (beta chain) was obtained from a study of response to subunit inactivated influenza vaccine. The V gene's germline CDR1 is SQVTM and CDR2 ANQGSEA. The CDR3 is 14 amino acids. Deletions cut 5 bases from V and 7 bases from J, with 17 bases between. From the RT-PCR reads, TCRdb called clonotypes with MiXCR, one entry per CDR3 protein. The top ten hold 26% of the sample, which has about 190,000 distinct CDR3 sequences, 13% to 15% seen once. The rearrangement links TRBV29-1 to TRBJ2-2; either TRBD1 or TRBD2 may supply D (6 bases each). Source: CD8+ T cells sorted from PBMCs, taken 5 to 6 days after vaccination. This receptor was taken from a man aged 50 to 59 who received an inactivated influenza vaccine. The CDR3 coding sequence is TGCAGCGTTTTCCACGGGGGCGCGGGCGGGGAGCTGTTTTTT. Translated, it gives CSVFHGGAGGELFF.